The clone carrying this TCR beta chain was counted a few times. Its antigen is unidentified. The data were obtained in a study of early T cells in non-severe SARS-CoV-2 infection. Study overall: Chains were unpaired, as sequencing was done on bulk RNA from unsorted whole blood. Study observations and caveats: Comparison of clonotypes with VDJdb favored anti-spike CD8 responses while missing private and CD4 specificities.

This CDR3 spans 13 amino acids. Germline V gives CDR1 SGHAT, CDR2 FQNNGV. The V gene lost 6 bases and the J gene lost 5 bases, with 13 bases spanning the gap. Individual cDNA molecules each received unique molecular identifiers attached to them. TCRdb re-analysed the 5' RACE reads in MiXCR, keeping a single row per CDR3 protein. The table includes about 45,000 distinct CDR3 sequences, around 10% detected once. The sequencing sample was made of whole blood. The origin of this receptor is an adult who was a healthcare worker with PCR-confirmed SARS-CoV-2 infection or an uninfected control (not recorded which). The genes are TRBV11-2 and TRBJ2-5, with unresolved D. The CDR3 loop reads CASSLPSPETQYF. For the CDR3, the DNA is TGTGCCAGCAGTCTCCCCTCGCCGGAGACCCAGTACTTC.